This TCR beta chain was obtained from a study of sequential checkpoint blockade in melanoma. Study-wide background: First-line arms were nivolumab then ipilimumab, or the reverse, randomized 1:1.

Documented treatment: randomized to nivolumab then ipilimumab (arm A) or the reverse (arm B). In this sample, this clone turned up once. Clones were sequenced by immunoSEQ multiplex PCR, and TCRdb holds only the in-frame ones, with some missing. The sample shows roughly 23,000 clones, around two thirds of them seen only once. Germline assignment: CDR1 SNHLY and CDR2 FYNNEI. Trimming took 8 bases from V and 8 from J; bases not matched to a gene: 7. The CDR3 has 14 amino acids. The TCR was taken from a human donor with melanoma. The sequenced sample was CD8+ T cells sorted from blood (inferred from file names), obtained from a patient given nivolumab and ipilimumab in sequence. The chain is built from TRBV2 and TRBJ2-1; 12 bases align to TRBD1. The CDR3 coding sequence is TGTGCCAGCCACGGGGACAGGGGGCTCGATGAGCAGTTCTTC. Protein sequence: CASHGDRGLDEQFF.